The 32 T cell receptor beta chains given below trace back to one sample, sequenced in a study of graft-versus-host responses after intestinal transplantation. Generated by immunoSEQ multiplex PCR, the TCRdb table keeps only in-frame clones and is missing some. The repertoire consists of over 80,000 clones, with about nine tenths occurring once and the leading ten covering around 0.38%. Antigens for these TCRs are unknown. The sample here was unstimulated CD8+ T cells sorted from spleen or lymph node cells, taken before transplant. These receptors came from a human donor who was the organ donor for an intestinal transplant.

The chain has TRBV18 and TRBJ2-1; 8 bases agree with TRBD2. Trimming took 3 bases from V and 3 from J; bases not matched to a gene: 10. This CDR3 region has 17 residues. From germline, CDR1 is KGHSH and CDR2 LQKENI. The CDR3 DNA reads as TGTGCCAGCTCACCTTCGCCCGGGGGGGTCTTCTACAATGAGCAGTTCTTC. This translates into CASSPSPGGVFYNEQFF.

This rearrangement joins TRBV5-1 to TRBJ1-6; unclear D gene. Germline V gene sequence: CDR1 SGHRS, CDR2 YFSETQ. Trimming removed 5 bases at V and 4 bases at J, with 10 bases between. The CDR3 has 14 residues. The CDR3 DNA reads TGCGCCAGCAGGGCTGGCCCTTATAATTCACCCCTCCACTTT. As protein: CASRAGPYNSPLHF.

The chain carries TRBV28 and TRBJ2-7; 9 bases map to TRBD1. The length of the CDR3 is 15 residues. V lost 5 bases and J lost 3; bases outside the gene matches: 8. Germline V gene sequence: CDR1 MDHEN, CDR2 SYDVKM. CDR3 in amino acids: CASSPPGQGGYEQYF. DNA for the CDR3: TGTGCCAGCAGTCCCCCGGGACAGGGAGGCTACGAGCAGTACTTC. Full variable domain (outside the CDR3, taken from reference TRBV28 and TRBJ2-7): DVKVTQSSRYLVKRTGEKVFLECVQDMDHENMFWYRQDPGLGLRLIYFSYDVKMKEKGDIPEGYSVSREKKERFSLILESASTNQTSMYLCASSPPGQGGYEQYFGPGTRLTVT.

This rearrangement joins TRBV6-1 to TRBJ2-6; tentative D call: TRBD2 (5 bases). There are 14 residues in the CDR3. Germline CDR1 and CDR2: MNHNS and SASEGT. V dropped 10 bases and J dropped 0 bases, with 10 bases sitting between them. CDR3 DNA: TGTGCCACCGCCGGGAACTCTGGGGCCAACGTCCTGACTTTC. Protein product: CATAGNSGANVLTF.

V is TRBV5-5 and J is TRBJ2-7; tentatively, D is TRBD1 (5 bases). Looked up from germline, CDR1 is SGHKS and CDR2 is YYEKEE (reference sequence). V was trimmed by 4 bases and J by 2 bases, leaving 16 bases between them. The CDR3 is 15 residues long. The CDR3 spells CASSPVKGHTYEQYF. In nucleotides, the CDR3 is TGTGCCAGCAGCCCCGTGAAGGGGCACACCTACGAGCAGTACTTC.

This chain joins TRBV27 and TRBJ2-7; tentatively, D is TRBD1 (5 bases). With 6 bases removed from V and 6 bases from J, the gap between germline ends came to 27 bases. Germline CDR1 and CDR2: MNHEY and SMNVEV (reference sequence). The length of the CDR3 is 17 residues. Written as DNA, the CDR3 is TGTGCCAGCAGCCTTATCAGGTCGCAGGGAACTCCTCGCGAGCAGTACTTC. Amino acid sequence: CASSLIRSQGTPREQYF.

The CDR3 DNA follows: TGTGCCAGCAGCGCACAACTCGGGACTCGAGAGACCCAGTACTTC. It encodes CASSAQLGTRETQYF. The gene calls are TRBV7-2 and TRBJ2-5; a possible D gene is TRBD2 (6 bases). This CDR3 has 15 residues. CDR1 SGHTA and CDR2 FQGNSA come from the germline V gene. V was cut by 5 bases and J by 4 bases, with 17 bases left in between.

This sequence joins TRBV28 and TRBJ2-4; 7 nucleotides align to TRBD2. There are 16 residues in the CDR3. V gave up 8 bases and J gave up 2 bases; unmatched junction bases: 12. CDR1 is MDHEN, CDR2 SYDVKM, per germline. CDR3 sequence reads: CASRGREGMTKNIQYF. CDR3 DNA: TGTGCCAGCCGGGGGAGGGAGGGTATGACCAAAAACATTCAGTACTTC.

The chain joins TRBV21-1 to TRBJ2-7; TRBD1 was called by the table and not checked on the DNA. TRBV21-1 is tagged as a pseudogene. The CDR3 consists of 16 residues. In DNA form, the CDR3 reads TGTGCCAGCAGCCAAAGGACGGGACAGGGCTTCCACGAGCAGTACTTC. Residues: CASSQRTGQGFHEQYF.

The chain has TRBV7-3 and TRBJ1-2, with unresolved D. Germline V gene lookup returns CDR1 SGHTA and CDR2 FQGTGA. This CDR3 is built from 13 residues. The ends were cut back, 3 bases at V and 2 bases at J, with 7 bases in the middle. The CDR3 DNA is TGTGCCAGCAGCTTCCCGGGGAACTATGGCTACACCTTC. Residues: CASSFPGNYGYTF.

The chain couples TRBV7-9 to TRBJ2-1; 11 nucleotides align to TRBD2. The CDR3 contains 15 residues. Germline CDR1 SEHNR, CDR2 FQNEAQ (reference sequence). V shed 4 bases and J 5 bases; nucleotides not matched to a gene: 4. The CDR3 protein is CASSSSGGLDNEQFF. CDR3 nucleotides: TGTGCCAGCAGCTCTAGCGGGGGGCTTGACAATGAGCAGTTCTTC.

J is TRBJ2-5 and V is TRBV27; D is possibly TRBD1 (6 bases). Trimming stripped 4 bases from V and 5 bases from J, with 17 bases between. The CDR3 is 15 residues long. CDR1 is MNHEY, CDR2 SMNVEV, per germline (reference sequence). CDR3 coding DNA: TGTGCCAGCAGTTACACAAGGGGGAGAGGGGAGACCCAGTACTTC. It is translated as CASSYTRGRGETQYF.

In its sample, this clone was seen once. Additional DNA sequences in this sample encode the identical CDR3. V usage is TRBV7-3 and J usage is TRBJ2-1; tentative D call: TRBD2 (5 bases). The V end lost 4 bases, the J end lost 7 bases, and 8 bases lay between the germline ends. CDR1 is SGHTA and CDR2 is FQGTGA in the germline V gene. This CDR3 has 12 amino acids. The CDR3 DNA sequence: TGTGCCAGCAGCTCCACGGGGAATGAGCAGTTCTTC. Protein sequence: CASSSTGNEQFF.

This chain connects TRBV10-1 to TRBJ2-5; 11 nucleotides align to TRBD1. Germline V gene sequence: CDR1 WNHNN, CDR2 SYGVQD (reference sequence). The CDR3 length is 17 residues. The V and J ends lost 3 bases and 0 bases, in that order; junction bases with no gene match: 6. CDR3 residues: CASSDPGTGGNQETQYF. The CDR3 bases are TGCGCCAGCAGTGACCCCGGGACAGGGGGGAACCAAGAGACCCAGTACTTC.

This clone has just one count. The chain carries TRBV28 and TRBJ1-1; D is unclear. The CDR3 contains 13 residues. Trimming stripped 6 bases from V and 3 bases from J, with 11 bases between. Germline CDR1 is MDHEN and CDR2 is SYDVKM. Here the CDR3 reads CASRPTGDTEAFF. The CDR3 coding sequence is TGTGCCAGCAGGCCCACCGGGGACACTGAAGCTTTCTTT.

CDR3 residues: CASSSSRGSYNEQFF. The CDR3 coding sequence is TGTGCCAGCAGCTCTAGTCGTGGCTCCTACAATGAGCAGTTCTTC. This chain joins TRBV7-9 and TRBJ2-1; no definite D call. Germline CDR1 reads SEHNR; CDR2 reads FQNEAQ (reference sequence). V gave up 4 bases and J gave up 0 bases, with 10 bases separating them. This CDR3 has 15 residues.

This sequence joins TRBV7-6 and TRBJ2-7; TRBD2 might be the D (6 bases). Trimming pared 5 bases from V and 0 bases from J, leaving 14 bases between. CDR1 and CDR2 (germline): SGHVS, FNYEAQ. The CDR3 is made up of 15 amino acids. Here the CDR3 DNA reads TGTGCCAGCAGCCCAATAGCGGAGAGCTCCTACGAGCAGTACTTC. Residues: CASSPIAESSYEQYF.

Here the CDR3 reads CASKSCNQPQHF. In DNA, the CDR3 is TGCGCCAGCAAAAGCTGCAATCAGCCCCAGCATTTT. The chain joins TRBV23-1 to TRBJ1-5; D is uncertain. TRBV23-1 is treated as an ORF (open reading frame) with a function not yet certain. This CDR3 spans 12 amino acids. V was cut by 7 bases and J by 2 bases, with 6 bases left in between.

This chain links TRBV7-9 with TRBJ1-4; 9 positions agree with TRBD1. CDR3 length: 16 residues. Unmatched junction bases numbered 9, after V lost 2 bases and J lost 8 bases. CDR1 and CDR2 (germline): SEHNR, FQNEAQ (reference sequence). CDR3 sequence reads: CASSLSPGQGWEKLFF. CDR3 DNA: TGTGCCAGCAGCTTATCGCCGGGACAGGGATGGGAAAAACTGTTTTTT.

This rearrangement joins TRBV27 to TRBJ2-7; TRBD2 agrees at 8 bases. Germline CDR1 reads MNHEY; CDR2 reads SMNVEV (reference sequence). Trimming at V came to 1 base and at J to 6 bases, leaving 5 bases not matched to a gene. The CDR3 is 14 amino acids. CDR3 DNA sequence: TGTGCCAGCAGTTTATTTCGGGGGGGCGGCGAGCAGTACTTC. This gives the protein CASSLFRGGGEQYF.

This sequence joins TRBV4-3 and TRBJ2-4; TRBD1 aligns across 7 bases. This CDR3 is built from 14 residues. V lost 4 bases and J lost 5; bases outside the gene matches: 5. The germline gives CDR1 LGHNA, CDR2 YSLEER. In DNA form, the CDR3 reads TGCGCCAGCAGCCGCGACAGGGTCGAAAACATTCAGTACTTC. Translation: CASSRDRVENIQYF.

The V call is TRBV7-3, the J call TRBJ2-1; 12 bases map to TRBD2. Germline CDR1 and CDR2: SGHTA and FQGTGA. With 3 bases clipped from V and 9 bases from J, the junction kept 6 bases outside the gene matches. The CDR3 sequence is 15 residues long. CDR3 in DNA: TGTGCCAGCAGCTTTGGACTAGCGGGGCTCGGTGAGCAGTTCTTC. Translated: CASSFGLAGLGEQFF.

This clone was counted between two and nine times. The chain recombines TRBV11-2 with TRBJ2-7; 9 nucleotides agree with TRBD1. V shed 2 bases and J 2 bases; nucleotides not matched to a gene: 4. Germline V gene data show CDR1 as SGHAT and CDR2 as FQNNGV. The CDR3 loop spans 15 amino acids. Written as DNA, the CDR3 is TGTGCCAGCAGCTTAACCGACAGGGGGGCCTACGAGCAGTACTTC. Translated, it gives CASSLTDRGAYEQYF.

The V and J genes are TRBV11-2 and TRBJ2-1; 9 bases map to TRBD2. V lost 3 bases, J lost 4 bases, and 10 bases stayed unmatched. Germline CDR1 SGHAT, CDR2 FQNNGV. The CDR3 covers 17 residues. The CDR3 reads CASSLIRGGARYNEQFF. DNA of the CDR3: TGTGCCAGCAGCTTGATTCGCGGGGGGGCCCGGTACAATGAGCAGTTCTTC.

Concerning this clone itself: The sample contains more than one DNA sequence encoding this CDR3. The V and J genes are TRBV5-1 and TRBJ2-1, with TRBD2 matching 10 bases. This CDR3 is built from 16 residues. V was pared by 0 bases and J by 1 base, with 1 base of the junction left unmatched. Germline V gives CDR1 SGHRS, CDR2 YFSETQ. CDR3 region: CASSLGLAGSYNEQFF. The CDR3 coding sequence is TGCGCCAGCAGCTTGGGACTAGCGGGTTCCTACAATGAGCAGTTCTTC.

The chain links TRBV19 to TRBJ2-7, with TRBD1 matching over 8 bases. The V and J ends lost 6 bases and 2 bases, in that order; junction bases with no gene match: 3. Germline V gene data show CDR1 as LNHDA and CDR2 as SQIVND (reference sequence). The length of the CDR3 is 13 residues. CDR3 loop: CASSPQGAYEQYF. CDR3 nucleotides: TGTGCCAGTAGCCCACAGGGGGCCTACGAGCAGTACTTC. The full variable domain, its missing parts supplied by reference TRBV19 and TRBJ2-7, is DGGITQSPKYLFRKEGQNVTLSCEQNLNHDAMYWYRQDPGQGLRLIYYSQIVNDFQKGDIAEGYSVSREKKESFPLTVTSAQKNPTAFYLCASSPQGAYEQYFGPGTRLTVT.

The chain recombines TRBV28 with TRBJ1-3; possibly TRBD1 for D (6 bases). The CDR3 covers 16 residues. The V and J ends lost 8 bases and 0 bases respectively, with 17 bases between them. Germline V gene sequence: CDR1 MDHEN, CDR2 SYDVKM. DNA of the CDR3: TGTGCCAGCGATGCGAAACAGGGCCCCTCTGGAAACACCATATATTTT. Protein: CASDAKQGPSGNTIYF. Using reference TRBV28 and TRBJ1-3 for the parts outside the CDR3, the full variable domain is DVKVTQSSRYLVKRTGEKVFLECVQDMDHENMFWYRQDPGLGLRLIYFSYDVKMKEKGDIPEGYSVSREKKERFSLILESASTNQTSMYLCASDAKQGPSGNTIYFGEGSWLTVV.

The chain has TRBV9 and TRBJ2-1; TRBD1 might be the D (6 bases). Trimming removed 0 bases at V and 10 bases at J, with 20 bases between. Per germline, CDR1 SGDLS and CDR2 YYNGEE. CDR3 length: 16 residues. The CDR3 DNA follows: TGTGCCAGCAGCGTAGGAGGGGGTTCCGTTTCGAGGGAGCAGTTCTTC. Amino acids: CASSVGGGSVSREQFF. Complete variable domain (other parts from reference TRBV9 and TRBJ2-1): DSGVTQTPKHLITATGQRVTLRCSPRSGDLSVYWYQQSLDQGLQFLIQYYNGEERAKGNILERFSAQQFPDLHSELNLSSLELGDSALYFCASSVGGGSVSREQFFGPGTRLTVL.

The chain employs TRBV7-9 and TRBJ2-1, with a tentative D call TRBD2 (5 bases). CDR3 length: 15 residues. Deletions cut 0 bases from V and 6 bases from J, with 12 bases between. CDR1 and CDR2 from the germline V gene are SEHNR and FQNEAQ (reference sequence). The CDR3 loop reads CASSLAEDGVNEQFF. CDR3 in DNA: TGTGCCAGCAGCTTAGCGGAGGACGGAGTCAATGAGCAGTTCTTC. Full variable domain (remainder filled in from reference TRBV7-9 and TRBJ2-1): DTGVSQNPRHKITKRGQNVTFRCDPISEHNRLYWYRQTLGQGPEFLTYFQNEAQLEKSRLLSDRFSAERPKGSFSTLEIQRTEQGDSAMYLCASSLAEDGVNEQFFGPGTRLTVL.

V usage is TRBV29-1 and J usage is TRBJ1-4; D possibly corresponds to TRBD1 (5 bases). V lost 3 bases and J 6 bases, leaving 8 bases between the germline ends. The CDR3 runs to 12 residues. CDR1 SQVTM and CDR2 ANQGSEA come from the germline V gene. The CDR3 spells CSVDGGDEKLFF. The CDR3 region has the DNA TGCAGCGTTGACGGGGGGGATGAAAAACTGTTTTTT.

The genes are TRBV4-3 and TRBJ2-7; D perhaps matches TRBD1 (6 bases). The CDR3 spans 17 residues. Germline V gene sequence: CDR1 LGHNA, CDR2 YSLEER. Deletions cut 0 bases from V and 2 bases from J, with 17 bases between. DNA of the CDR3: TGCGCCAGCAGCCAAGATTGGAGACAAGGGGGACCCTACGAGCAGTACTTC. Its protein is CASSQDWRQGGPYEQYF.

The chain couples TRBV4-3 to TRBJ2-6; D remains ambiguous. Trimming removed 0 bases at V and 2 bases at J, with 8 bases between. This CDR3 is built from 16 residues. CDR1 is LGHNA, CDR2 YSLEER, per germline. Here the CDR3 reads CASSQESSTGANVLTF. CDR3 DNA sequence: TGCGCCAGCAGCCAAGAATCCAGTACTGGGGCCAACGTCCTGACTTTC.